These 28 T cell receptor beta chains came from one sample sequenced in a study of blood T cell repertoires in COVID-19. Profiling relied on immunoSEQ multiplex PCR, and the TCRdb table lists in-frame clones only, not all of them. The sample records fewer than 150,000 clones, about 90% being singletons. Sequencing used peripheral blood. These receptors all stem from a man aged 50-59 years with active or convalescent COVID-19.

The chain is built from TRBV5-8 and TRBJ1-3; D unresolved. The germline V gene encodes CDR1 SGHTS and CDR2 YDEGEE. Trimming left V 4 bases short and J 4 bases short, with 12 bases between. This CDR3 is built from 14 residues. Here the CDR3 DNA reads TGTGCCAGCAGCCCCGGGGTCATGGGAAACACCATATATTTT. It codes for CASSPGVMGNTIYF.

As regards this clone: The junction departs from the called germline gene at one end, perhaps through a read error. This rearrangement joins TRBV7-7 to TRBJ2-7, with D tentatively TRBD1 (6 bases). Germline CDR1 is SSHAT and CDR2 is FNYEAQ (reference sequence). This CDR3 is built from 13 residues. The CDR3 protein is CASSQGHAYEQYF. The CDR3 DNA is TGTGCTAGCAGCCAGGGACACGCTTACGAGCAGTACTTC.

The J gene is TRBJ1-5, the V gene TRBV5-6; D remains unclear. Germline assignment: CDR1 SGHDT and CDR2 YYEEEE. There are 14 residues in the CDR3. V lost 1 base to trimming and J lost 7 bases, with 12 bases between them. The DNA of the CDR3 is TGTGCCAGCAGCTTGCAAGGATACGGGCAGCCCCAGCATTTT. Encoded protein: CASSLQGYGQPQHF. Combining the CDR3 with reference TRBV5-6 and TRBJ1-5 gives the whole variable domain DAGVTQSPTHLIKTRGQQVTLRCSPKSGHDTVSWYQQALGQGPQFIFQYYEEEERQRGNFPDRFSGHQFPNYSSELNVNALLLGDSALYLCASSLQGYGQPQHFGDGTRLSIL.

This chain links TRBV5-6 with TRBJ1-2, with TRBD1 identical over 7 bases. CDR3 length equals 13 residues. Germline-derived CDR1 and CDR2 are SGHDT and YYEEEE. V lost 5 bases, J lost 6 bases, and 7 bases stayed unmatched. The CDR3 is CASSPQGRHGYTF. The CDR3 DNA reads as TGTGCCAGCAGTCCACAGGGGCGGCATGGCTACACCTTC.

The chain is built from TRBV29-1 and TRBJ2-3; D gene ambiguous. Trimming removed 3 bases at V and 0 bases at J, with 4 bases between. Germline CDR1 SQVTM, CDR2 ANQGSEA. The CDR3 extends over 12 amino acids. The CDR3 nucleotides are TGCAGCGTTGAGGCTAGCACAGATACGCAGTATTTT. Protein: CSVEASTDTQYF.

In its sample, this clone was seen once. The CDR3 loop reads CASSFYPEGYEQYF. CDR3 bases: TGCGCCAGCAGCTTCTACCCGGAGGGCTACGAGCAGTACTTC. The V call is TRBV5-1, the J call TRBJ2-7; possibly TRBD2 for D (6 bases). Per the germline V gene, CDR1 is SGHRS and CDR2 is YFSETQ. The CDR3 consists of 14 residues. The V end was cut by 2 bases, the J end by 3 bases, with 12 bases between.

This chain joins TRBV28 and TRBJ1-5; D uncertain. Per the germline V gene, CDR1 is MDHEN and CDR2 is SYDVKM. The CDR3 runs to 15 residues. Trimming took 8 bases from V and 3 from J, leaving 17 bases between them. The CDR3 sequence: CASGNSVMVNQPQHF. CDR3 DNA: TGTGCCAGCGGTAATAGTGTTATGGTCAATCAGCCCCAGCATTTT.

The chain couples TRBV19 to TRBJ1-5; 7 positions match TRBD1. The germline V gene has CDR1 LNHDA and CDR2 SQIVND (reference sequence). The V segment lost 8 bases and the J segment 2 bases; nucleotides outside the gene matches: 3. The CDR3 sequence is 13 residues long. The CDR3 sequence: CASSGTGNQPQHF. The CDR3 region has the DNA TGTGCCAGTTCAGGGACAGGCAATCAGCCCCAGCATTTT.

This clone was detected once. V gene TRBV15 combines with J gene TRBJ2-3; 10 nucleotides agree with TRBD2. Germline CDR1 LNHNV, CDR2 YYDKDF (reference sequence). V shed 6 bases, J shed 1 base, and the junction held 7 bases outside the gene matches. The CDR3 runs 16 residues. CDR3 nucleotide sequence: TGTGCCACCAGGAAGGTGGGGACTAGCGGCACAGATACGCAGTATTTT. Its translation is CATRKVGTSGTDTQYF.

The CDR3 DNA reads TGTGCCAGCAGTTACGGGGGAGCGGGTAGACAAGAGACCCAGTACTTC. It codes for CASSYGGAGRQETQYF. This rearrangement joins TRBV6-5 to TRBJ2-5; tentative D call: TRBD2 (6 bases). The germline gives CDR1 MNHEY, CDR2 SVGAGI. The CDR3 totals 16 residues. Trimming took 2 bases from V and 2 from J, leaving 15 bases between them.

V and J are TRBV28 and TRBJ1-4; unclear D gene. Per germline, CDR1 MDHEN and CDR2 SYDVKM. V lost 5 bases, J lost 13 bases, and 14 bases lay in between. This CDR3 has 12 residues. The CDR3 is CASSPSPGLLFF. The CDR3 bases are TGTGCCAGCAGTCCCAGCCCGGGGTTACTGTTTTTT.

The rearrangement uses TRBV6-5 and TRBJ2-1; 8 bases line up with TRBD2. From germline, CDR1 is MNHEY and CDR2 SVGAGI. The CDR3 extends over 15 amino acids. Unmatched junction bases numbered 8, after V lost 6 bases and J lost 4 bases. CDR3 nucleotide sequence: TGTGCCAGCAGAACGACACTAGCGGTTTACAATGAGCAGTTCTTC. This encodes CASRTTLAVYNEQFF.

The table lists this clone with a few counts. The DNA for the CDR3 is TGTGCCAGCAGTCCCCGTGGGGCCCAAGAAGGGCAGTACTTC. Protein sequence: CASSPRGAQEGQYF. V gene TRBV28 combines with J gene TRBJ2-7; D perhaps matches TRBD1 (5 bases). The CDR3 sequence is 14 residues long. V was trimmed by 5 bases and J by 9 bases, leaving 20 bases between them. From germline, CDR1 is MDHEN and CDR2 SYDVKM.

The table lists this clone with a count of one. V gene TRBV7-2 combines with J gene TRBJ2-7, with D unclear. Trimming left V 6 bases short and J 1 base short, with 13 bases between. Germline CDR1 SGHTA, CDR2 FQGNSA. The CDR3 contains 14 residues. DNA of the CDR3: TGTGCCAGCAGGCTTTCTCGTAGTTCCTACGAGCAGTACTTC. Protein product: CASRLSRSSYEQYF. The variable domain in full, with the rest retrieved from reference TRBV7-2 and TRBJ2-7, is GAGVSQSPSNKVTEKGKDVELRCDPISGHTALYWYRQSLGQGLEFLIYFQGNSAPDKSGLPSDRFSAERTGGSVSTLTIQRTQQEDSAVYLCASRLSRSSYEQYFGPGTRLTVT.

The rearrangement uses TRBV28 and TRBJ1-3, with 7 bases matching TRBD1. The junction had 0 bases not matched to a gene; V was cut back by 2 bases and J by 2 bases. Germline V gene lookup returns CDR1 MDHEN and CDR2 SYDVKM. The CDR3 has 14 residues. The CDR3 here is CASSLDRAGNTIYF. The CDR3 region has the DNA TGTGCCAGCAGTTTAGACAGGGCTGGAAACACCATATATTTT.

This clone appeared a single time. The DNA of the CDR3 is TGTGCCAGCCGAATACAGGGGGCTCCCAATCAGCCCCAGCATTTT. This encodes CASRIQGAPNQPQHF. J is TRBJ1-5 and V is TRBV27, with 9 bases fitting TRBD1. V lost 8 bases to trimming and J lost 3 bases; unmatched junction nucleotides: 8. The CDR3 loop spans 15 amino acids. Germline-derived CDR1 and CDR2 are MNHEY and SMNVEV (reference sequence).

A note on this clone: The sample carries other DNA sequences with the same CDR3. The rearrangement uses TRBV18 and TRBJ1-1, with a weak D call TRBD1 (5 bases). The length of the CDR3 is 13 residues. The V gene's germline CDR1 is KGHSH and CDR2 LQKENI. Trimming shortened V by 3 bases and J by 2 bases, and 7 bases separated the two germline ends. The CDR3 DNA is TGTGCCAGCTCACCCCAGGGTAACACTGAAGCTTTCTTT. Translated, it gives CASSPQGNTEAFF.

This clone occurred a few times. The genes are TRBV9 and TRBJ2-1; 7 bases fit TRBD2. Per germline, CDR1 SGDLS and CDR2 YYNGEE. Germline trimming cut 0 bases from V and 4 bases from J; bases unmatched to any gene: 1. This CDR3 has 14 residues. This chain's CDR3 is CASSVEAGYNEQFF. The DNA of the CDR3 is TGTGCCAGCAGCGTAGAAGCGGGATACAATGAGCAGTTCTTC.

The chain carries TRBV5-4 and TRBJ1-4, with a possible D match to TRBD1 (5 bases). Trimming stripped 0 bases from V and 3 bases from J, with 9 bases between. CDR1 and CDR2 (germline): SGHNT, YYREEE (reference sequence). CDR3 length: 15 residues. CDR3 loop: CASSLGGAANEKLFF. CDR3 coding DNA: TGTGCCAGCAGCTTGGGTGGGGCCGCTAATGAAAAACTGTTTTTT. The full variable domain, rest sourced from reference TRBV5-4 and TRBJ1-4, is ETGVTQSPTHLIKTRGQQVTLRCSSQSGHNTVSWYQQALGQGPQFIFQYYREEENGRGNFPPRFSGLQFPNYSSELNVNALELDDSALYLCASSLGGAANEKLFFGSGTQLSVL.

The chain joins TRBV9 to TRBJ1-6, with D tentatively TRBD1 (6 bases). Trimming cost V 1 base and J 6 bases, with 11 bases left between them. Germline V gives CDR1 SGDLS, CDR2 YYNGEE. The length of the CDR3 is 15 residues. The CDR3 loop reads CASSVRGQTNSPLHF. As DNA, the CDR3 is TGTGCCAGCAGCGTACGTGGACAGACTAATTCACCCCTCCACTTT.

The J gene is TRBJ2-1, the V gene TRBV29-1; 8 bases align to TRBD1. CDR1 is SQVTM, CDR2 ANQGSEA, per germline. The CDR3 contains 14 residues. With V trimmed by 5 bases and J by 4 bases, 7 bases remained unmatched. CDR3 in DNA: TGCAGCGTTCCCCAGGGGGCGTTTTACAATGAGCAGTTCTTC. Translating it yields CSVPQGAFYNEQFF.

The chain joins TRBV12-2 to TRBJ2-6; the table's D call, TRBD2, was not checked against the DNA. TRBV12-2 is classified as a pseudogene. The length of the CDR3 is 17 residues. CDR3 sequence: CASRLGGVVSGANVLTF. The CDR3 DNA sequence: TGTGCAAGTCGCTTAGGTGGAGTCGTTTCTGGGGCCAACGTCCTGACTTTC.

The chain employs TRBV7-9 and TRBJ2-2; 8 bases are a match to TRBD1. The CDR3 runs 16 residues. Germline V lookup: CDR1 SEHNR, CDR2 FQNEAQ (reference sequence). Trimming cost V 5 bases and J 1 base; bases outside gene matches: 6. This chain's CDR3 is CASSARTGLNTGELFF. The CDR3 DNA follows: TGTGCCAGCAGCGCCCGGACAGGGTTGAACACCGGGGAGCTGTTTTTT.

The rearrangement links TRBV19 to TRBJ2-5; TRBD2 might be the D (6 bases). Trimming removed 6 bases from V and 2 bases from J, with 13 bases in between. This CDR3 has 14 amino acids. CDR1 and CDR2 from the germline V gene are LNHDA and SQIVND (reference sequence). The CDR3 is CASSLPGEQETQYF. The CDR3 nucleotides are TGTGCCAGTAGCCTCCCGGGAGAACAAGAGACCCAGTACTTC. The complete variable domain, with remaining parts taken from reference TRBV19 and TRBJ2-5, reads DGGITQSPKYLFRKEGQNVTLSCEQNLNHDAMYWYRQDPGQGLRLIYYSQIVNDFQKGDIAEGYSVSREKKESFPLTVTSAQKNPTAFYLCASSLPGEQETQYFGPGTRLLVL.

The chain is built from TRBV5-1 and TRBJ2-7; D is perhaps TRBD1 (5 bases). The germline gives CDR1 SGHRS, CDR2 YFSETQ. There are 14 residues in the CDR3. Deletions cut 0 bases from V and 5 bases from J, with 12 bases between. In DNA form, the CDR3 reads TGCGCCAGCAGCTTGGGGTCAATCAGGGACGAGCAGTACTTC. Translated, it gives CASSLGSIRDEQYF.

As concerns this clone: The junction does not match germline at one end; this may be a read error. V usage is TRBV3-1 (or the pseudogene TRBV3-2) and J usage is TRBJ1-2, with D possibly being TRBD1 (6 bases). Germline V gene data show CDR1 as LGHDT and CDR2 as YNNKEL (reference sequence). The CDR3 totals 14 residues. The CDR3 spells CARSQGGFGGGYTF. Written as DNA, the CDR3 is TGTGCCCGCAGCCAAGGGGGGTTCGGGGGGGGCTACACCTTC.

V gene TRBV7-2 combines with J gene TRBJ2-1; TRBD2 matches 9 bases. The germline V gene encodes CDR1 SGHTA and CDR2 FQGNSA. J was trimmed by 3 bases and V by 0 bases; bases with no gene match: 3. The CDR3 sequence is 16 residues long. CDR3 in DNA: TGTGCCAGCAGCTTAGCTGGGACTAGCAGCTACAATGAGCAGTTCTTC. Translated, it gives CASSLAGTSSYNEQFF.

This chain links TRBV12-3 or TRBV12-4 with TRBJ1-1; D is unresolved. V lost 6 bases to trimming and J lost 0 bases, with 8 bases between them. The CDR3 length is 13 residues. CDR3 sequence: CASSSLMNTEAFF. Written as DNA, the CDR3 is TGTGCCAGCAGCTCACTAATGAACACTGAAGCTTTCTTT.